Listed below are T cell receptor beta chains from one sample, sequenced in a study of post-analysis software for immune sequencing data. TCRdb independently ran MiXCR on the PCR reads; one entry per CDR3 protein. The table lists some 500,000 distinct CDR3 sequences, nearly 45% of them singletons, with 12% in the top ten. The source material was blood. The receptors stem from a girl aged 5-17 years with multiple sclerosis. Each CDR3 is given with its conserved first and last residue. A D gene is named only where the DNA matches it firmly. Rows give clone size only sometimes, using once, few, many, or a class for an expanded clone.

clone_size d_call j_call v_call cdr3_aa cdr3_nt
. TRBD2 TRBJ2-7 TRBV5-1 CASSRDYSYNEQYF TGCGCCAGCAGCCGGGACTATTCATACAATGAGCAGTACTTC
. . TRBJ1-1 TRBV5-1 CASSLGTDEAFF TGCGCCAGCAGCTTGGGGACAGATGAAGCTTTCTTT
. TRBD1 TRBJ2-3 TRBV7-9 CASSRIYDRGQSTDTQYF TGTGCCAGCAGCCGAATTTACGACAGGGGTCAGAGCACAGATACGCAGTATTTT
many . TRBJ2-1 TRBV5-1 CASSLGGLHNEQFF TGCGCCAGCAGCTTGGGGGGACTCCACAATGAGCAGTTCTTC
. . TRBJ2-3 TRBV20-1 CSAELTGRSTDTQYF TGCAGTGCTGAACTAACAGGGAGGAGTACAGATACGCAGTATTTT
few . TRBJ2-5 TRBV7-9 CASSLVVGPQETQYF TGTGCCAGCAGCTTAGTGGTTGGGCCCCAAGAGACCCAGTACTTC
few . TRBJ2-5 TRBV9 CASSGGNLYQETQYF TGTGCCAGCAGTGGCGGGAACTTATACCAAGAGACCCAGTACTTC
few . TRBJ1-2 TRBV29-1 CSATRQGLNYGYTF TGCAGCGCTACCCGGCAGGGACTTAACTATGGCTACACCTTC
. . TRBJ2-6 TRBV14 CASSQAYRVSGANVLTF TGTGCCAGCAGCCAAGCCTACAGGGTCTCTGGGGCCAACGTCCTGACTTTC
. TRBD1 TRBJ2-3 TRBV20-1 CSANPGQGITDTQYF TGCAGTGCTAATCCTGGACAGGGGATCACAGATACGCAGTATTTT
. TRBD1 TRBJ1-2 TRBV7-9 CASSLEGTGHGYTF TGTGCCAGCAGCTTAGAAGGGACAGGGCATGGCTACACCTTC
. . TRBJ1-2 TRBV14 CASSQVTAGFGYTF TGTGCCAGCAGCCAAGTGACCGCGGGATTCGGCTACACCTTC
. TRBD2 TRBJ2-1 TRBV20-1 CSARVPRGGNEQFF TGCAGTGCTAGAGTTCCGAGGGGAGGGAATGAGCAGTTCTTC
. . TRBJ2-5 TRBV7-9 CASSLVEMETQYF TGTGCCAGCAGCTTAGTGGAGATGGAGACCCAGTACTTC
once . TRBJ1-5 TRBV6-2/TRBV6-3 CVSSQIANQPQHF TGTGTCAGCAGTCAGATCGCTAATCAGCCCCAGCATTTT
few TRBD1 TRBJ2-7 TRBV20-1 CSANRVQGAYEQYF TGCAGTGCTAATAGAGTTCAGGGGGCGTACGAGCAGTACTTC
. TRBD2 TRBJ2-5 TRBV7-2 CASSLGLAGAKETQYF TGTGCCAGCAGCTTGGGACTAGCGGGAGCGAAAGAGACCCAGTACTTC
few . TRBJ1-4 TRBV6-5 CASRRGEKLFF TGTGCCAGCAGACGGGGGGAAAAACTGTTTTTT
few TRBD2 TRBJ2-3 TRBV11-2 CASSLDPQLAEVTSTDTQYF TGTGCCAGCAGCTTAGATCCACAACTAGCGGAGGTGACTAGCACAGATACGCAGTATTTT
. . TRBJ1-5 TRBV9 CASSVRRGNQPQHF TGTGCCAGCAGCGTGCGGCGGGGCAATCAGCCCCAGCATTTT
few . TRBJ2-7 TRBV29-1 CSVVGADPEQYF TGCAGCGTTGTGGGGGCGGATCCGGAGCAGTACTTC
few TRBD1 TRBJ2-7 TRBV4-1 CASRTQGQGSYEQYF TGCGCCAGCAGAACGCAGGGACAGGGCTCCTACGAGCAGTACTTC
few . TRBJ2-1 TRBV29-1 CSVEGGVSYNEQFF TGCAGCGTTGAAGGCGGGGTCTCCTACAATGAGCAGTTCTTC
. . TRBJ1-2 TRBV6-5 CASSYDWGAGGYTF TGTGCCAGCAGTTACGATTGGGGGGCAGGGGGCTACACCTTC
. TRBD1 TRBJ2-4 TRBV12-3/TRBV12-4 CASSPSPGQGGYKNIQYF TGTGCCAGCAGCCCAAGCCCGGGACAGGGAGGTTACAAAAACATTCAGTACTTC
. . TRBJ1-1 TRBV7-3 CASSLYKDTEAFF TGTGCCAGCAGCTTATATAAAGACACTGAAGCTTTCTTT
. TRBD1 TRBJ2-7 TRBV7-8 CANSPDRVAVDEQYF TGTGCCAACAGCCCAGACAGGGTAGCCGTCGACGAGCAGTACTTC
. . TRBJ2-1 TRBV7-9 CASSAGTVEEFF TGTGCCAGCAGCGCTGGGACGGTCGAAGAGTTCTTC
. . TRBJ1-5 TRBV7-2 CASSSRVPDQPQHF TGTGCCAGCAGCTCCCGGGTCCCCGATCAGCCCCAGCATTTT
. . TRBJ2-5 TRBV28 CASSTGPGAQETQYF TGTGCCAGCAGTACGGGTCCCGGGGCCCAAGAGACCCAGTACTTC
. . TRBJ2-7 TRBV5-1 CASSREVGDSYEQYF TGCGCCAGCAGCAGGGAGGTAGGGGACTCCTACGAGCAGTACTTC
few . TRBJ1-2 TRBV20-1 CSASSALYGYTF TGCAGTGCTAGCTCAGCACTCTATGGCTACACCTTC
few . TRBJ1-5 TRBV5-1 CASSLDLNQPQHF TGCGCCAGCAGCTTAGACCTTAATCAGCCCCAGCATTTT